One and the same sample provided the 16 T cell receptor beta chains below, sequenced in a study of T cells in Graves' hyperthyroidism and ophthalmopathy. TCR beta CDR3 regions were amplified from RNA transcripts. TCR CDR3 regions were first amplified by RT-PCR with HTBI primers. One entry per CDR3 protein, called by TCRdb with MiXCR from the multiplex PCR reads. Of roughly 500,000 distinct CDR3 sequences in the sample, around 43% were seen once. The sample comprised peripheral blood or thyroid tissue (not recorded which). The source is an adult woman with Graves' disease, either hyperthyroidism or ophthalmopathy (not recorded which).

This clonotype was seen repeatedly, ten times or more. The rearrangement links TRBV15 to TRBJ1-5, with D possibly matching TRBD1 (6 bases). The V and J ends lost 0 bases and 6 bases respectively, with 12 bases between them. Per germline, CDR1 LNHNV and CDR2 YYDKDF (reference sequence). The CDR3 spans 15 residues. The CDR3 spells CATSRDRAGVQPQHF. The CDR3, as DNA: TGTGCCACCAGCAGAGATAGAGCAGGGGTTCAGCCCCAGCATTTT.

In its sample, this clonotype was seen a few times. This may come from a read error, since a much larger clone is one base off. The chain is built from TRBV25-1 and TRBJ2-7; TRBD2 aligns across 9 bases. The germline gives CDR1 MGHDK, CDR2 SYGVNS. V lost 5 bases, J lost 9 bases, and 11 bases stayed unmatched. CDR3 length: 14 amino acids. The DNA for the CDR3 is TGTGCCAGCAGTTCCGGCGGGAGGGGTTTCGTGCAGTACTTC. It codes for CASSSGGRGFVQYF.

There are many counts of this clonotype. V gene TRBV11-2 combines with J gene TRBJ2-2; TRBD2 matches at 9 bases. The CDR3 runs 15 residues. The ends lost 5 bases at V and 3 bases at J; junction bases unmatched: 4. In germline, CDR1 is SGHAT, CDR2 FQNNGV. CDR3 residues: CASSIGLAYTGELFF. The CDR3 nucleotides read TGTGCCAGCAGCATAGGACTAGCGTACACCGGGGAGCTGTTTTTT.

The chain combines TRBV15 with TRBJ1-2; 8 positions match TRBD1. Germline lookup yields CDR1 LNHNV and CDR2 YYDKDF (reference sequence). The CDR3 totals 14 residues. V shed 2 bases, J shed 7 bases, and the junction held 6 bases outside the gene matches. CDR3 in amino acids: CATSRTGGVGGYTF. The DNA of the CDR3 is TGTGCCACCAGCAGAACAGGGGGGGTAGGTGGCTACACCTTC. Full variable domain (rest looked up from reference TRBV15 and TRBJ1-2): DAMVIQNPRYQVTQFGKPVTLSCSQTLNHNVMYWYQQKSSQAPKLLFHYYDKDFNNEADTPDNFQSRRPNTSFCFLDIRSPGLGDTAMYLCATSRTGGVGGYTFGSGTRLTVV.

This clonotype occurred many times. The rearrangement links TRBV5-4 to TRBJ2-7, with 9 bases lining up with TRBD2. The CDR3 contains 16 residues. J lost 1 base, V lost 0 bases, and 5 bases had no gene match. Germline-derived CDR1 and CDR2 are SGHNT and YYREEE (reference sequence). For the CDR3, the DNA is TGTGCCAGCAGCTTGGGACTAGCGGACGAGTCCTACGAGCAGTACTTC. As protein: CASSLGLADESYEQYF.

This chain uses TRBV7-3 with TRBJ2-3; weak D call: TRBD2 (7 bases). Germline V gene lookup returns CDR1 SGHTA and CDR2 FQGTGA. Trimming took off 1 base at V and 6 bases at J, with 23 bases between the two ends. The CDR3 is 18 residues long. The CDR3 DNA is TGTGCCAGCAGCTTAAGGGGAGAAGGACAGTTCGGGAGGGATACGCAGTATTTT. Its protein product is CASSLRGEGQFGRDTQYF.

This clonotype was counted many times. This chain links TRBV5-1 with TRBJ2-7; TRBD1 matches 9 bases. Per germline, CDR1 SGHRS and CDR2 YFSETQ. The junction had 2 bases not matched to a gene; V was cut back by 0 bases and J by 7 bases. This CDR3 is built from 13 residues. The CDR3 DNA is TGCGCCAGCAGCTTGGGGGACAGGGCGGAGCAGTACTTC. This gives the protein CASSLGDRAEQYF.

The table lists this clonotype with a few counts. This rearrangement joins TRBV29-1 to TRBJ1-2; D unclear. Per germline, CDR1 SQVTM and CDR2 ANQGSEA. Trimming pared 3 bases from V and 7 bases from J, leaving 9 bases between. The CDR3 runs 11 residues. CDR3 nucleotides: TGCAGCGTTGAGGGCGGTAGTGGCTACACCTTC. This encodes CSVEGGSGYTF.

V is TRBV15 and J is TRBJ1-4, with D uncertain. This CDR3 is 15 amino acids long. Trimming left V 3 bases short and J 5 bases short, with 13 bases between. Germline V gives CDR1 LNHNV, CDR2 YYDKDF (reference sequence). The CDR3 reads CATSSETVRNEKLFF. In DNA, the CDR3 is TGTGCCACCAGCAGTGAAACAGTACGAAATGAAAAACTGTTTTTT.

This chain connects TRBV6-1 to TRBJ1-5; no firm D call. Germline V gene sequence: CDR1 MNHNS, CDR2 SASEGT. V dropped 3 bases and J dropped 6 bases, with 15 bases sitting between them. The CDR3 has 15 amino acids. The CDR3: CASSDIYSMGQPQHF. In DNA, the CDR3 is TGTGCCAGCAGTGATATTTACTCCATGGGTCAGCCCCAGCATTTT.

This clonotype was found many times. The genes are TRBV7-9 and TRBJ2-2, with D unresolved. V lost 3 bases to trimming and J lost 0 bases, with 8 bases between them. From germline, CDR1 is SEHNR and CDR2 FQNEAQ (reference sequence). This CDR3 region has 15 residues. CDR3 in DNA: TGTGCCAGCAGCTTGACATTTGCGAACACCGGGGAGCTGTTTTTT. It translates to CASSLTFANTGELFF.

A few counts support this clonotype. The V gene is TRBV10-3, the J gene TRBJ1-2; TRBD1 agrees at 9 bases. CDR3 length: 15 amino acids. Trimming cost V 6 bases and J 1 base; bases outside gene matches: 6. Germline CDR1 is ENHRY and CDR2 is SYGVKD. In nucleotides, the CDR3 is TGTGCCATCAGCAGACAGGGGGGAAATAACTATGGCTACACCTTC. Protein product: CAISRQGGNNYGYTF.

This clonotype was picked up one time. The chain recombines TRBV9 with TRBJ1-6; D not certain. The germline V and J ends were trimmed by 0 bases and 8 bases, with 12 bases remaining between them. CDR3 length equals 15 residues. Germline lookup yields CDR1 SGDLS and CDR2 YYNGEE. The DNA for the CDR3 is TGTGCCAGCAGCGTAGACGGGTTAGGACATTCACCCCTCCACTTT. As protein: CASSVDGLGHSPLHF. The full variable domain, rest sourced from reference TRBV9 and TRBJ1-6, is DSGVTQTPKHLITATGQRVTLRCSPRSGDLSVYWYQQSLDQGLQFLIQYYNGEERAKGNILERFSAQQFPDLHSELNLSSLELGDSALYFCASSVDGLGHSPLHFGNGTRLTVT.

In this sample, this clonotype turned up many times. V is TRBV5-6 and J is TRBJ1-1; D gene ambiguous. CDR1 and CDR2 from the germline V gene are SGHDT and YYEEEE. The CDR3 totals 17 residues. V lost 1 base, J lost 0 bases, and 16 bases lay in between. The CDR3 sequence: CASSLWEWERMNTEAFF. The CDR3 DNA follows: TGTGCCAGCAGCTTGTGGGAATGGGAGCGGATGAACACTGAAGCTTTCTTT.

This clonotype was seen at least ten times. V gene TRBV6-5 combines with J gene TRBJ1-2, with D uncertain. The V gene lost 6 bases and the J gene lost 2 bases, with 13 bases spanning the gap. The CDR3 totals 14 residues. From germline, CDR1 is MNHEY and CDR2 SVGAGI. The CDR3 DNA is TGTGCCAGCAGCCCGTCCCGCCCCAACTATGGCTACACCTTC. It translates to CASSPSRPNYGYTF.

In its sample, this clonotype was seen many times. This sequence joins TRBV7-2 and TRBJ1-2; 9 nucleotides align to TRBD1. The CDR3 has 14 amino acids. CDR1 SGHTA and CDR2 FQGNSA come from the germline V gene. The J segment lost 7 bases and the V segment lost 5 bases, leaving 8 bases of the junction unmatched. CDR3 nucleotides: TGTGCCAGCAGCGAAGGGACAGGGCGAGGTGGCTACACCTTC. Protein product: CASSEGTGRGGYTF.